The 20 T cell receptor beta chains below all came from one sample that was sequenced in a study of T cells in localized non-small cell lung cancer. Sequencing used immunoSEQ multiplex PCR; TCRdb keeps in-frame clones, though not all of them. This sample has just under 6,000 clones; 20% to 25% occur once, and the top ten carry 9.5% to 10%. This sample comprised lung tumor tissue, obtained before any cancer treatment. The origin of the receptors is a female donor older than 55 with stage I lung adenocarcinoma.

This clone was seen many times. The chain couples TRBV11-3 to TRBJ1-2; D gene unclear. CDR3 size: 14 residues. Germline loops: CDR1 SGHNT, CDR2 YENEEA. V was pared by 3 bases and J by 4 bases, with 12 bases between. CDR3 nucleotide sequence: TGTGCCAGCAGCTTGGCGGGCAATCCCTATGGCTACACCTTC. Translating it yields CASSLAGNPYGYTF.

The V gene is TRBV6-8, the J gene TRBJ1-5; unclear D gene. The CDR3 is 14 amino acids. CDR1 is MNHGY, CDR2 SAAAGT, per germline. V was trimmed by 2 bases and J by 7 bases, leaving 12 bases between them. CDR3 sequence (DNA): TGTGCCAGCAGTTACAAGACTCCTAGCCAGCCCCAGCATTTT. Translation: CASSYKTPSQPQHF.

The chain recombines TRBV18 with TRBJ2-2; 7 nucleotides align to TRBD2. Germline CDR1 reads KGHSH; CDR2 reads LQKENI. CDR3 size: 15 residues. V dropped 2 bases and J dropped 6; count of bases not matched to a gene: 6. CDR3 in amino acids: CASSPSASGPGELFF. The CDR3 DNA reads TGTGCCAGCTCACCATCGGCTAGCGGCCCCGGGGAGCTGTTTTTT.

This rearrangement joins TRBV11-3 to TRBJ2-1; no clear D. V was cut by 0 bases and J by 6 bases, with 12 bases left in between. The CDR3 totals 15 residues. Per germline, CDR1 SGHNT and CDR2 YENEEA. The CDR3 here is CASSLDPSFPNEQFF. The CDR3 bases are TGTGCCAGCAGCTTAGATCCCAGTTTTCCCAATGAGCAGTTCTTC.

The chain is built from TRBV2 and TRBJ2-7; D is perhaps TRBD2 (6 bases). Trimming left V 6 bases short and J 6 bases short, with 15 bases between. CDR3 length: 13 residues. The germline V gene encodes CDR1 SNHLY and CDR2 FYNNEI. CDR3 region: CASSHMGGPEQYF. Written as DNA, the CDR3 is TGTGCCAGCAGCCATATGGGGGGTCCCGAGCAGTACTTC.

V gene TRBV19 combines with J gene TRBJ1-3; no clear D gene. The V end lost 3 bases, the J end lost 1 base, and 7 bases lay between the germline ends. The length of the CDR3 is 14 residues. Germline assignment: CDR1 LNHDA and CDR2 SQIVND (reference sequence). This CDR3 reads CASSISGSGNTIYF. The DNA of the CDR3 is TGTGCCAGTAGTATTTCGGGGTCTGGAAACACCATATATTTT.

J is TRBJ2-5 and V is TRBV12-5; a possible D gene is TRBD1 (6 bases). The V gene's germline CDR1 is LGHNT and CDR2 FRNRAP. The CDR3 has 15 amino acids. V was pared by 0 bases and J by 2 bases, with 10 bases between. CDR3 nucleotide sequence: TGTGCTAGTGGTTTGGTACTAGGGGGTCAAGAGACCCAGTACTTC. This translates into CASGLVLGGQETQYF.

By sample fraction, this clone is medium-sized. The V call is TRBV6-8, the J call TRBJ2-7, with no clear D. The length of the CDR3 is 12 residues. Looked up from germline, CDR1 is MNHGY and CDR2 is SAAAGT. The germline V and J ends were trimmed by 2 bases and 6 bases, with 8 bases remaining between them. CDR3 coding DNA: TGTGCCAGCAGTTACACCCGCCGCGAGCAGTACTTC. Residues: CASSYTRREQYF.

There are a few counts of this clone. This chain connects TRBV11-3 to TRBJ2-3; D is possibly TRBD1 (6 bases). CDR3 length: 16 amino acids. The V gene lost 4 bases and the J gene lost 0 bases, with 14 bases spanning the gap. Per germline, CDR1 SGHNT and CDR2 YENEEA. CDR3 in amino acids: CASSWTPGHSTDTQYF. The CDR3 region has the DNA TGTGCCAGCAGCTGGACGCCGGGACATAGCACAGATACGCAGTATTTT.

This clone was seen a few times. This chain links TRBV19 with TRBJ1-5; 7 nucleotides agree with TRBD1. The V gene end was trimmed by 6 bases and the J gene end by 3 bases; junction bases not matched to a gene: 11. Per germline, CDR1 LNHDA and CDR2 SQIVND (reference sequence). The CDR3 spans 16 residues. This CDR3 reads CASSFQGGPYNQPQHF. The CDR3 bases are TGTGCCAGTAGCTTTCAGGGGGGACCCTACAATCAGCCCCAGCATTTT.

This clone showed up just a few times. This chain connects TRBV6-8 to TRBJ2-1; unclear D gene. The CDR3 length is 13 residues. The germline CDR1 and CDR2 sequences are MNHGY and SAAAGT. V lost 0 bases, J lost 4 bases, and 4 bases lay in between. CDR3 DNA: TGTGCCAGCAGTTACTCGACTTACAATGAGCAGTTCTTC. It specifies CASSYSTYNEQFF.

The chain combines TRBV12-5 with TRBJ1-4, with 9 bases that match TRBD1. The CDR3 is 14 amino acids. The ends lost 6 bases at V and 8 bases at J; junction bases unmatched: 7. Germline-derived CDR1 and CDR2 are LGHNT and FRNRAP. In nucleotides, the CDR3 is TGTGCTAGTGGCCAGGGACAGGGAAGCGAAAAACTGTTTTTT. Translation: CASGQGQGSEKLFF.

This clone has only a few counts. The rearrangement joins TRBV11-3 to TRBJ2-1; TRBD2 agrees at 7 bases. This CDR3 spans 14 amino acids. V lost 5 bases and J lost 8; bases outside the gene matches: 9. Germline CDR1 is SGHNT and CDR2 is YENEEA. The CDR3, as DNA: TGTGCCAGCAGCGGCGATTCGGGGGGATATGAGCAGTTCTTC. Protein sequence: CASSGDSGGYEQFF.

The V and J genes are TRBV15 and TRBJ1-4; D gene ambiguous. The CDR3 runs to 15 residues. V was cut by 0 bases and J by 5 bases, with 10 bases left in between. Germline CDR1 and CDR2: LNHNV and YYDKDF (reference sequence). DNA of the CDR3: TGTGCCACCAGCAGAGAAACCGGGCTGAATGAAAAACTGTTTTTT. This gives the protein CATSRETGLNEKLFF. The variable domain in full, completed from reference TRBV15 and TRBJ1-4, reads DAMVIQNPRYQVTQFGKPVTLSCSQTLNHNVMYWYQQKSSQAPKLLFHYYDKDFNNEADTPDNFQSRRPNTSFCFLDIRSPGLGDTAMYLCATSRETGLNEKLFFGSGTQLSVL.

This clone was counted between two and nine times. The chain employs TRBV9 and TRBJ2-5, with 10 nucleotides matching TRBD2. Germline assignment: CDR1 SGDLS and CDR2 YYNGEE. The ends lost 6 bases at V and 2 bases at J; junction bases unmatched: 7. CDR3 size: 15 residues. The CDR3 loop reads CASTFLTSGQETQYF. DNA for the CDR3: TGTGCCAGCACTTTCCTGACTAGCGGGCAAGAGACCCAGTACTTC.

V is TRBV19 and J is TRBJ1-5; D is ambiguous. CDR1 and CDR2 (germline): LNHDA, SQIVND (reference sequence). The CDR3 spans 15 residues. The germline V and J ends were trimmed by 9 bases and 7 bases, with 22 bases remaining between them. The CDR3 here is CASTNIDTPNQPQHF. CDR3 DNA: TGTGCCAGCACGAACATTGACACCCCCAACCAGCCCCAGCATTTT.

This clone was counted a few times. The chain carries TRBV11-3 and TRBJ1-1, with D possibly matching TRBD1 (5 bases). V dropped 3 bases and J dropped 3 bases, with 14 bases sitting between them. This CDR3 spans 15 amino acids. Germline V lookup: CDR1 SGHNT, CDR2 YENEEA. In nucleotides, the CDR3 is TGTGCCAGCAGCTTTAACTTCGGGGGGGACACTGAAGCTTTCTTT. Translating gives CASSFNFGGDTEAFF.

The rearrangement joins TRBV11-3 to TRBJ1-5; D ambiguous. The V gene lost 1 base and the J gene lost 1 base, with 11 bases spanning the gap. This CDR3 has 16 residues. Germline V gene lookup returns CDR1 SGHNT and CDR2 YENEEA. CDR3 region: CASSLGAGWSNQPQHF. In DNA, the CDR3 is TGTGCCAGCAGCTTAGGTGCAGGTTGGAGCAATCAGCCCCAGCATTTT.

V gene TRBV19 combines with J gene TRBJ2-1, with TRBD1 matching 10 bases. Trimming cost V 1 base and J 4 bases; bases outside gene matches: 1. CDR1 and CDR2 (germline): LNHDA, SQIVND (reference sequence). This CDR3 comprises 15 residues. CDR3 protein: CASSIGTGGYNEQFF. For the CDR3, the DNA is TGTGCCAGTAGTATAGGGACAGGGGGTTACAATGAGCAGTTCTTC.

V usage is TRBV19 and J usage is TRBJ2-5, with D possibly TRBD1 on 7 matching bases. V was pared by 3 bases and J by 7 bases, with 18 bases between. The length of the CDR3 is 15 residues. Germline CDR1 LNHDA, CDR2 SQIVND (reference sequence). This CDR3 reads CASSMGQGEVGTQYF. The CDR3 bases are TGTGCCAGTAGTATGGGGCAGGGGGAGGTGGGGACCCAGTACTTC. The variable domain in full, with the rest retrieved from reference TRBV19 and TRBJ2-5, is DGGITQSPKYLFRKEGQNVTLSCEQNLNHDAMYWYRQDPGQGLRLIYYSQIVNDFQKGDIAEGYSVSREKKESFPLTVTSAQKNPTAFYLCASSMGQGEVGTQYFGPGTRLLVL.